This T cell receptor beta chain came from a study of cytomegalovirus exposure and HLA in healthy donors. Study details: HLA-typed donors were the source of tens of millions of unique TCRs, which an early data release held.

PCR involved 60 Vbeta and 13 Jbeta primers. The protocol was immunoSEQ multiplex PCR, while the TCRdb copy is restricted to in-frame clones and leaves out a portion. In the table there are 190,000 or so clones, approximately 80% of which are singletons. V was cut by 0 bases and J by 5 bases, with 17 bases left in between. Germline values: CDR1 SGHKS, CDR2 YYEKEE (reference sequence). The CDR3 is made up of 16 amino acids. This clone appeared once. Its antigen is not known. General study findings and limits: TCR beta sequences reportedly predicted most subjects' HLA-A and HLA-B alleles accurately. TCR beta V- and J-gene trimming was later associated with a missense DCLRE1C variant.

V usage is TRBV5-5 and J usage is TRBJ1-1; D gene uncertain. The TCR sequence derives from a boy between 2 and 15 years old in good health and CMV-seronegative. Sequencing input: PBMCs. The CDR3 region has the DNA TGTGCCAGCAGCTTGGCCCCACCGTGGGAGTTAACTGAAGCTTTCTTT. Amino acids: CASSLAPPWELTEAFF. Full variable domain (missing parts from reference TRBV5-5 and TRBJ1-1): DAGVTQSPTHLIKTRGQQVTLRCSPISGHKSVSWYQQVLGQGPQFIFQYYEKEERGRGNFPDRFSARQFPNYSSELNVNALLLGDSALYLCASSLAPPWELTEAFFGQGTRLTVV.